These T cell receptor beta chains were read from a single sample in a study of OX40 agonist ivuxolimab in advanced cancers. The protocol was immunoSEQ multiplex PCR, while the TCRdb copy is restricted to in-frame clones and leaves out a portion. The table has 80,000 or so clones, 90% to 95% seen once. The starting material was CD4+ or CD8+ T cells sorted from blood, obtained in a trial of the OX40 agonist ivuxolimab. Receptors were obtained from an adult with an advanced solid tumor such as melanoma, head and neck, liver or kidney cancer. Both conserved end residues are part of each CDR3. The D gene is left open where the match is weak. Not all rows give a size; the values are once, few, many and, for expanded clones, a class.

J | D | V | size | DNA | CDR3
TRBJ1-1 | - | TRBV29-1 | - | TGCAGCGTTGATTTCGGACTGAACACTGAAGCTTTCTTT | CSVDFGLNTEAFF
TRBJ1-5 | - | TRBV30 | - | TGTGCCTGGAGTGACGGTAGGCTCACCCGCGACAATCAGCCCCAGCATTTT | CAWSDGRLTRDNQPQHF
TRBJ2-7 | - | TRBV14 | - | TGTGCCAGCAGCCAAATCTGGGGTAACGAGCAGTACTTC | CASSQIWGNEQYF
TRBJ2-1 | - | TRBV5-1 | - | TGCGCCAGCAGCTTGTCGGGGGCCTACAATGAGCAGTTCTTC | CASSLSGAYNEQFF
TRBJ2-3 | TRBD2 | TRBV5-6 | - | TGTGCCAGCAGCTTATCGCGGACTAGCGTAACAGATACGCAGTATTTT | CASSLSRTSVTDTQYF
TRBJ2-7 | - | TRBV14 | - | TGTGCCAGCAGCCAATCCCGGTCCTACGAGCAGTACTTC | CASSQSRSYEQYF
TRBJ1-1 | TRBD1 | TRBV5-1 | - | TGCGCCAGCAGCAAAGGACAGGCAAATATGGGAACTGAAGCTTTCTTT | CASSKGQANMGTEAFF
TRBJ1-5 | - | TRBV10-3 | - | TGTGCCATCAGTGAATCAGGGCCGAATCAGCCCCAGCATTTT | CAISESGPNQPQHF
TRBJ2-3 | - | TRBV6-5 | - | TGTGCCAGCAGTTGGGACGGCCGGAGCACAGATACGCAGTATTTT | CASSWDGRSTDTQYF
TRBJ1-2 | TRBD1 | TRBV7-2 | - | TGTGCCAGCAGCTTACTACAGGGGGCTGGCTACACCTTC | CASSLLQGAGYTF
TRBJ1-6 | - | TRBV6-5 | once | TGTGCCAGCAGCGGGGCGTTCGGCCGCAATTCACCCCTCCACTTT | CASSGAFGRNSPLHF
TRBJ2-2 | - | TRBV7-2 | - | TGTGCCAGCAAACGGACCTACAACACCGGGGAGCTGTTTTTT | CASKRTYNTGELFF
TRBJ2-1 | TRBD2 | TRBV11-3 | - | TGTGCCAGCAGCCTTAGCGGGAGTTTTGGTGAGCAGTTCTTC | CASSLSGSFGEQFF
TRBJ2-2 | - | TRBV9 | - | TGTGCCAGCAGCGTAGGGGGCACCCCCGGGGAGCTGTTTTTT | CASSVGGTPGELFF
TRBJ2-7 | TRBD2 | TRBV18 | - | TGTGCCAGCTCGGCGGGACTAGCGGACCTGACATCCTACGAGCAGTACTTC | CASSAGLADLTSYEQYF
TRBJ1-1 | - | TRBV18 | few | TGTGCCAGCTCACCACGAGGGGAACCGAACACTGAAGCTTTCTTT | CASSPRGEPNTEAFF
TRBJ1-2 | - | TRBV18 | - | TGTGCCAGCTCACTAAAGGACGGTTCGTATGGCTACACCTTC | CASSLKDGSYGYTF
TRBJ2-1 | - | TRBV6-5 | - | TGTGCCAGCACCTTGACTTTGGGGTACAATGAGCAGTTCTTC | CASTLTLGYNEQFF
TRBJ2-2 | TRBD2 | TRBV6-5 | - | TGTGCCAGCAGTTACGGCGGGGGGAACACCGGGGAGCTGTTTTTT | CASSYGGGNTGELFF
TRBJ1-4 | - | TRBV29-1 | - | TGCAGCGTTGGACACCCTACTACCTCTCTGTTTTTT | CSVGHPTTSLFF
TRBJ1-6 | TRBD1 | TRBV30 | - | TGTGCCTGGAAAACAGGGGGAAATTCACCCCTCCACTTT | CAWKTGGNSPLHF
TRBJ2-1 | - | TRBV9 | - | TGTGCCAGCAGCGTACGAGAGGGCTCCTACAATGAGCAGTTCTTC | CASSVREGSYNEQFF
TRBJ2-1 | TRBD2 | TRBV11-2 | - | TGTGCCAGCAGCTCGAGGGGGACTAGCGGAAGGAATGAGCAGTTCTTC | CASSSRGTSGRNEQFF
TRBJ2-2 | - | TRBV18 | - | TGTGCCAGCTCACCCCCGGAGATCAGGGAGCTGTTTTTT | CASSPPEIRELFF
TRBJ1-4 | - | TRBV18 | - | TGTGCCAGCTCACCTGGACGGGAGAATGAAAAACTGTTTTTT | CASSPGRENEKLFF
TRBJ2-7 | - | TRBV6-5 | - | TGTGCCAGCAGGGCAGGGTCCTACGAGCAGTACTTC | CASRAGSYEQYF